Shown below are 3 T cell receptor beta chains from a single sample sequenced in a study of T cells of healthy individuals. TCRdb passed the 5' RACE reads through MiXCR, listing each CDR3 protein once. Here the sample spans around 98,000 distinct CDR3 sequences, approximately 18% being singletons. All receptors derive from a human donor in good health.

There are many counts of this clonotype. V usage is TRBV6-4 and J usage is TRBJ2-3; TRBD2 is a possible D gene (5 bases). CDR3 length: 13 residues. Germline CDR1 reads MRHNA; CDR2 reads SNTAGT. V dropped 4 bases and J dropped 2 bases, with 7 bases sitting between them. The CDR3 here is CASSAGITDTQYF. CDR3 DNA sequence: TGTGCCAGCAGTGCGGGGATCACAGATACGCAGTATTTT.

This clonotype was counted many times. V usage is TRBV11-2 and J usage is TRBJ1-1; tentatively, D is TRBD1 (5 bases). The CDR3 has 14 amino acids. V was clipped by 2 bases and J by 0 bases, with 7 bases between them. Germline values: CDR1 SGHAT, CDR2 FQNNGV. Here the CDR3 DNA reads TGTGCCAGCAGCTTATGGGGGTTGAACACTGAAGCTTTCTTT. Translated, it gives CASSLWGLNTEAFF. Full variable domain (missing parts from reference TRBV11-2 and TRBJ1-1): EAGVAQSPRYKIIEKRQSVAFWCNPISGHATLYWYQQILGQGPKLLIQFQNNGVVDDSQLPKDRFSAERLKGVDSTLKIQPAKLEDSAVYLCASSLWGLNTEAFFGQGTRLTVV.

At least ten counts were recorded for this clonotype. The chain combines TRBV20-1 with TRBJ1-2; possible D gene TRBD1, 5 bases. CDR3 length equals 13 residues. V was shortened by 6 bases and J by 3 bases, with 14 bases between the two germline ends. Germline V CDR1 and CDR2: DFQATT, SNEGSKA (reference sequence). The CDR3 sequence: CSAANQGYYGYTF. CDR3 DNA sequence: TGCAGTGCCGCCAACCAGGGCTACTATGGCTACACCTTC.